The 18 T cell receptor beta chains presented below share a single source sample, sequenced in a study of cytomegalovirus exposure and HLA in healthy donors. Sequencing was performed with immunoSEQ multiplex PCR; in TCRdb, only in-frame clones are kept and a portion is missing. This sample has roughly 300,000 clones; more than 75% occur once, and the top ten carry about 0.85%. The sample taken for sequencing was PBMCs. The receptors were gathered from a young woman in good health and CMV-seronegative.

This clone was counted a single time. The V and J genes are TRBV9 and TRBJ1-4; D unresolved. Germline values: CDR1 SGDLS, CDR2 YYNGEE. Trimming cost V 3 bases and J 7 bases, with 13 bases left between them. The CDR3 length is 14 residues. CDR3 loop: CASSDTGYSEKLFF. The CDR3 DNA follows: TGTGCCAGCAGCGACACGGGGTACTCTGAAAAACTGTTTTTT.

This chain uses TRBV28 with TRBJ2-6, with 7 nucleotides matching TRBD1. In germline, CDR1 is MDHEN, CDR2 SYDVKM. CDR3 length: 18 residues. V lost 6 bases and J lost 0; bases outside the gene matches: 11. CDR3 amino acids: CASSLTQGTASGANVLTF. The DNA of the CDR3 is TGTGCCAGCAGCCTAACACAGGGGACGGCCTCTGGGGCCAACGTCCTGACTTTC.

The chain is built from TRBV5-1 and TRBJ2-3, with 8 bases identical to TRBD2. This CDR3 spans 17 amino acids. CDR1 SGHRS and CDR2 YFSETQ come from the germline V gene. V dropped 4 bases and J dropped 0; count of bases not matched to a gene: 10. Here the CDR3 DNA reads TGCGCCAGCAGCCCCCCCGGGGGGGGCAGGAGCACAGATACGCAGTATTTT. Its protein is CASSPPGGGRSTDTQYF.

Only one count was recorded for this clone. The chain combines TRBV28 with TRBJ1-5, with TRBD1 as a possible D gene (5 bases). V dropped 5 bases and J dropped 5 bases, with 22 bases sitting between them. Germline values: CDR1 MDHEN, CDR2 SYDVKM. The CDR3 contains 17 residues. The CDR3 here is CASSTSTVGGPYQPQHF. The CDR3 coding sequence is TGTGCCAGCAGTACCTCCACCGTGGGGGGACCTTATCAGCCCCAGCATTTT.

The rearrangement links TRBV10-3 to TRBJ2-3; 10 bases are a match to TRBD1. Per the germline V gene, CDR1 is ENHRY and CDR2 is SYGVKD. The CDR3 contains 14 residues. J was trimmed by 5 bases and V by 6 bases; bases with no gene match: 5. The CDR3 region is CAIRTGQGVDTQYF. CDR3 nucleotide sequence: TGTGCCATCAGGACCGGACAGGGGGTAGATACGCAGTATTTT.

The chain uses TRBV28 and TRBJ1-4; 8 bases agree with TRBD1. Germline loops: CDR1 MDHEN, CDR2 SYDVKM. The CDR3 is made up of 13 amino acids. J gave up 7 bases and V 8 bases, and 6 bases lay outside the gene matches. As DNA, the CDR3 is TGTGCCAGCCGGACAGGGTTTAGTGAAAAACTGTTTTTT. It encodes CASRTGFSEKLFF. The full variable domain, its missing parts supplied by reference TRBV28 and TRBJ1-4, is DVKVTQSSRYLVKRTGEKVFLECVQDMDHENMFWYRQDPGLGLRLIYFSYDVKMKEKGDIPEGYSVSREKKERFSLILESASTNQTSMYLCASRTGFSEKLFFGSGTQLSVL.

The rearrangement joins TRBV5-1 to TRBJ2-1; D unresolved. The germline V and J ends were trimmed by 5 bases and 7 bases, with 10 bases remaining between them. This CDR3 comprises 12 residues. Germline CDR1 is SGHRS and CDR2 is YFSETQ. CDR3 sequence reads: CASSSDWNEQFF. CDR3 DNA sequence: TGCGCCAGCAGTTCTGACTGGAATGAGCAGTTCTTC.

This clone showed up just a few times. The J gene is TRBJ2-7, the V gene TRBV7-6, with a tentative D call TRBD1 (5 bases). Germline V lookup: CDR1 SGHVS, CDR2 FNYEAQ. This CDR3 is 14 amino acids long. Trimming pared 1 base from V and 3 bases from J, leaving 10 bases between. The CDR3 DNA is TGTGCCAGCAGCTTAGAGGGTCAGGGCTACGAGCAGTACTTC. It codes for CASSLEGQGYEQYF.

The chain carries TRBV4-1 and TRBJ1-6; 7 bases map to TRBD1. J was trimmed by 9 bases and V by 0 bases; bases with no gene match: 5. CDR3 size: 15 residues. Germline V lookup: CDR1 MGHRA, CDR2 YSYEKL. CDR3 DNA: TGCGCCAGCAGCCAAGATGGCAGACAGGGTTCACCCCTCCACTTT. Translating gives CASSQDGRQGSPLHF.

This clone was observed once. The V gene is TRBV15, the J gene TRBJ1-3; unclear D gene. Trimming stripped 5 bases from V and 4 bases from J, with 9 bases between. Germline V CDR1 and CDR2: LNHNV, YYDKDF (reference sequence). The CDR3 consists of 13 residues. The chain's CDR3 is CATSPGRGNTIYF. CDR3 sequence (DNA): TGTGCCACCAGCCCGGGGAGGGGAAACACCATATATTTT. The variable domain in full, with the rest retrieved from reference TRBV15 and TRBJ1-3, is DAMVIQNPRYQVTQFGKPVTLSCSQTLNHNVMYWYQQKSSQAPKLLFHYYDKDFNNEADTPDNFQSRRPNTSFCFLDIRSPGLGDTAMYLCATSPGRGNTIYFGEGSWLTVV.

The V and J genes are TRBV15 and TRBJ1-4; 7 bases are shared with TRBD1. There are 16 residues in the CDR3. Germline CDR1 reads LNHNV; CDR2 reads YYDKDF (reference sequence). Unmatched junction bases numbered 9, after V lost 5 bases and J lost 3 bases. CDR3 bases: TGTGCCACCAGCTCCCGCCCGACAGGGTCTAATGAAAAACTGTTTTTT. It specifies CATSSRPTGSNEKLFF.

The gene calls are TRBV28 and TRBJ1-4; tentative D call: TRBD1 (5 bases). This CDR3 region has 15 residues. Per the germline V gene, CDR1 is MDHEN and CDR2 is SYDVKM. V gave up 6 bases and J gave up 5 bases, with 16 bases separating them. The CDR3 DNA sequence: TGTGCCAGCAGCCCGGGGGGGGTGTCAAATGAAAAACTGTTTTTT. Protein: CASSPGGVSNEKLFF.

The rearrangement uses TRBV7-2 and TRBJ1-5, with 9 bases matching TRBD1. This CDR3 has 13 residues. V lost 7 bases and J lost 4; bases outside the gene matches: 2. Germline V gene sequence: CDR1 SGHTA, CDR2 FQGNSA. This CDR3 reads CASKTGGNQPQHF. The CDR3 nucleotides are TGTGCCAGCAAGACAGGGGGAAATCAGCCCCAGCATTTT.

The V call is TRBV11-2, the J call TRBJ2-1; 8 nucleotides line up with TRBD2. Losses at the gene ends were 4 bases for V and 3 bases for J; bases not matched to a gene: 2. Germline V gene sequence: CDR1 SGHAT, CDR2 FQNNGV. This CDR3 contains 14 residues. CDR3 DNA sequence: TGTGCCAGCAGCTGGGGACTAGACTACAATGAGCAGTTCTTC. Translated, it gives CASSWGLDYNEQFF.

The CDR3 nucleotides read TGTGCCAGCAGCCGACCCCAAAATGGGACAGGGGCTGGGGGAAACACCATATATTTT. This sequence encodes CASSRPQNGTGAGGNTIYF. V usage is TRBV11-2 and J usage is TRBJ1-3, with 10 bases lining up with TRBD1. Germline-derived CDR1 and CDR2 are SGHAT and FQNNGV. This CDR3 is built from 19 residues. V shed 5 bases and J 4 bases; nucleotides not matched to a gene: 17.

The chain uses TRBV11-3 and TRBJ2-3, with 7 bases matching TRBD2. CDR1 is SGHNT and CDR2 is YENEEA in the germline V gene. The junction had 7 bases not matched to a gene; V was cut back by 6 bases and J by 1 base. This CDR3 has 15 residues. For the CDR3, the DNA is TGTGCCAGCAGTGCCGGGCTAGCGGGCACAGATACGCAGTATTTT. Protein product: CASSAGLAGTDTQYF. The variable domain in full, completed from reference TRBV11-3 and TRBJ2-3, reads EAGVVQSPRYKIIEKKQPVAFWCNPISGHNTLYWYLQNLGQGPELLIRYENEEAVDDSQLPKDRFSAERLKGVDSTLKIQPAELGDSAVYLCASSAGLAGTDTQYFGPGTRLTVL.

The chain couples TRBV2 to TRBJ2-1, with TRBD2 as a possible D gene (6 bases). V shed 0 bases and J shed 2 bases, with 14 bases lying between them. Germline lookup yields CDR1 SNHLY and CDR2 FYNNEI. The CDR3 is 17 amino acids. The CDR3 nucleotides read TGTGCCAGCAGTGAAGCGGTAGGCGGGATTGCCTACAATGAGCAGTTCTTC. Protein product: CASSEAVGGIAYNEQFF.

The gene calls are TRBV7-9 and TRBJ1-1, with no clear D. The CDR3 length is 17 residues. V lost 7 bases to trimming and J lost 1 base, with 22 bases between them. Germline V gene lookup returns CDR1 SEHNR and CDR2 FQNEAQ (reference sequence). Here the CDR3 DNA reads TGTGCCAGCAACTCGCCGAACCGAGGTCAGACGAACACTGAAGCTTTCTTT. Its translation: CASNSPNRGQTNTEAFF.